Below, one T cell receptor (beta chain) is given with its context. The antigen is not known. This entry belongs to a study of T cell repertoires in cytomegalovirus infection. Via MiXCR, TCRdb re-called the reads, giving one row per CDR3 protein. The sample has more than 250,000 distinct CDR3 sequences; approximately 25% are singletons. Study-level results: Clonotype analysis showed dominance of the ex vivo response by HLA-C-restricted CMV-specific TCR beta clonotypes.

This CDR3 contains 14 residues. Germline V gene sequence: CDR1 MNHNY, CDR2 SVGAGI (reference sequence). J lost 5 bases, V lost 2 bases, and 4 bases had no gene match. The receptor comes from a human donor in good health (CMV status not recorded). Some clones in this sample may be carry-over from other donors' samples. Sequenced here: cultured PBMCs, sampled from culture after CMV antigen stimulation. The rearrangement joins TRBV6-6 to TRBJ2-5; 8 nucleotides agree with TRBD2. The CDR3: CASSYRTSPETQYF. The CDR3 DNA sequence: TGTGCCAGCAGTTACCGGACTAGCCCGGAGACCCAGTACTTC.